This is a list of T cell receptor beta chains from one sample in a study of CD8+CD57+ T cells in acquired aplastic anemia. One entry per CDR3 protein results from TCRdb running MiXCR on the reads. The sample includes 200,000 or so distinct CDR3 sequences, over 60% of them seen just once. The source material was sorted CD4+, CD8+, or CD8+CD57+ T cells (not recorded which) from PBMCs. The receptors originated from a human donor with severe aplastic anemia or a healthy control (not recorded which). The CDR3 runs from the conserved cysteine through the conserved F or W. The order of the fields is V gene, J gene, D gene, clone size, CDR3 protein, CDR3 DNA. A D gene is named only where the DNA matches it firmly. Where a row states a size, it is once, few, many or the class of an expanded clone; other rows omit it.

TRBV4-3	TRBJ2-3	TRBD1	.	CASSLFRDRGADTQYF	TGCGCCAGCAGCCTTTTCCGGGACAGGGGCGCGGATACGCAGTATTTT
TRBV10-2	TRBJ2-7	.	.	CAANSNSNRDYEQYF	TGTGCCGCCAACTCCAACTCCAACAGAGACTACGAGCAGTACTTC
TRBV7-8	TRBJ1-6	.	.	CASRRGGRSPLHF	TGTGCCAGCAGACGGGGGGGGAGGTCACCCCTCCACTTT
TRBV5-1	TRBJ2-3	.	.	CASSSSGAHTDTQYF	TGCGCCAGCAGCTCCTCAGGGGCCCACACAGATACGCAGTATTTT
TRBV19	TRBJ1-1	.	.	CASSIGLGNTEAFF	TGTGCCAGTAGTATAGGACTGGGGAACACTGAAGCTTTCTTT
TRBV7-8	TRBJ2-2	.	.	CASSLARVLANTGELFF	TGTGCCAGCAGCTTAGCGCGGGTCCTCGCGAACACCGGGGAGCTGTTTTTT
TRBV20-1	TRBJ2-3	TRBD1	.	CSARPRDRDTDTQYF	TGCAGTGCTCGACCCCGGGACAGGGACACAGATACGCAGTATTTT
TRBV5-6	TRBJ2-7	.	few	CASSFRRGANEQYF	TGTGCCAGCAGCTTCCGCAGAGGAGCTAACGAGCAGTACTTC
TRBV7-9	TRBJ2-1	.	.	CASHGGYNEQFF	TGTGCCAGCCATGGGGGGTACAATGAGCAGTTCTTC
TRBV10-3	TRBJ2-3	TRBD2	.	CAISAGLAGDTQYF	TGTGCCATCAGTGCGGGACTAGCGGGAGATACGCAGTATTTT
TRBV9	TRBJ1-4	TRBD1	.	CASSAQGQENEKLFF	TGTGCCAGCAGCGCACAAGGACAGGAGAATGAAAAACTGTTTTTT
TRBV5-5	TRBJ2-7	.	.	CASSLTGLHEQYF	TGTGCCAGCAGTCTGACAGGACTGCACGAGCAGTACTTC
TRBV2	TRBJ2-5	TRBD1	.	CASSPQGLDKTQYF	TGTGCCAGCAGCCCACAGGGGCTTGATAAGACCCAGTACTTC
TRBV7-2	TRBJ1-2	TRBD1	once	CASSPTGTVMRVGYTF	TGTGCCAGCAGCCCAACCGGGACAGTAATGCGAGTTGGCTACACCTTC
TRBV7-6	TRBJ2-7	.	once	CASSLAWGGGGNEQYF	TGTGCCAGCAGCTTAGCTTGGGGAGGAGGAGGTAACGAGCAGTACTTC
TRBV7-6	TRBJ2-3	.	.	CASSLAQAGDTQYF	TGTGCCAGCAGCTTAGCTCAGGCAGGCGATACGCAGTATTTT
TRBV2	TRBJ2-3	TRBD2	.	CASSDGASGGFGTDTQYF	TGTGCCAGCAGTGATGGGGCTAGCGGGGGGTTTGGCACAGATACGCAGTATTTT